The 6 T cell receptor beta chains given below trace back to one sample, sequenced in a study of fetal regulatory T cell absence and autoimmunity. TCRdb's copy holds only in-frame clones and misses some; the assay was immunoSEQ multiplex PCR. Altogether around 100,000 clones are present, approximately 79% being singletons, with the ten largest covering roughly 2%. Input material: pancreas tissue. The receptors were sampled from a male donor with IPEX syndrome.

Concerning this clone itself: The sample has other DNA sequences that encode this CDR3 too. The chain employs TRBV5-1 and TRBJ2-5; the D is unclear. This CDR3 has 13 amino acids. V was pared by 0 bases and J by 5 bases, with 8 bases between. Germline V gives CDR1 SGHRS, CDR2 YFSETQ. Here the CDR3 reads CASSLGAGETQYF. CDR3 DNA: TGCGCCAGCAGCTTGGGGGCCGGGGAGACCCAGTACTTC.

V usage is TRBV27 and J usage is TRBJ2-1, with 11 bases aligning to TRBD2. The CDR3 length is 17 residues. The trim removed 2 bases at V and 3 bases at J, leaving 6 bases unmatched. Germline loops: CDR1 MNHEY, CDR2 SMNVEV (reference sequence). CDR3 protein: CASSLRGLAVHYNEQFF. CDR3 in DNA: TGTGCCAGCAGTTTAAGGGGACTAGCGGTACACTACAATGAGCAGTTCTTC.

V usage is TRBV11-2 and J usage is TRBJ1-1; no definite D call. Deletions cut 3 bases from V and 2 bases from J, with 4 bases between. The CDR3 has 12 amino acids. Germline lookup yields CDR1 SGHAT and CDR2 FQNNGV. CDR3 bases: TGTGCCAGCAGCTTCGGAAACACTGAAGCTTTCTTT. Translation gives CASSFGNTEAFF.

J is TRBJ1-2 and V is TRBV6-4, with unresolved D. Per the germline V gene, CDR1 is MRHNA and CDR2 is SNTAGT. This CDR3 is 11 amino acids long. Trimming shortened V by 2 bases and J by 6 bases, and 4 bases separated the two germline ends. CDR3 residues: CASSDGDGYTF. The CDR3 DNA is TGTGCCAGCAGTGACGGGGATGGCTACACCTTC.

The chain uses TRBV30 and TRBJ2-1; the D is unclear. The germline V gene has CDR1 GTSNPN and CDR2 SVGIG (reference sequence). The V end was cut by 1 base, the J end by 0 bases, with 7 bases between. This CDR3 region has 14 residues. The CDR3 DNA reads TGTGCCTGGAGTGGCTACACCTCCTACAATGAGCAGTTCTTC. It specifies CAWSGYTSYNEQFF. The full variable domain, with the rest looked up from reference TRBV30 and TRBJ2-1, is SQTIHQWPATLVQPVGSPLSLECTVEGTSNPNLYWYRQAAGRGLQLLFYSVGIGQISSEVPQNLSASRPQDRQFILSSKKLLLSDSGFYLCAWSGYTSYNEQFFGPGTRLTVL.

The chain recombines TRBV5-6 with TRBJ2-5, with 9 nucleotides matching TRBD2. CDR3 length equals 16 residues. Germline-derived CDR1 and CDR2 are SGHDT and YYEEEE. Unmatched junction bases numbered 11, after V lost 4 bases and J lost 4 bases. CDR3 loop: CASSMRGGEGRETQYF. The DNA for the CDR3 is TGTGCCAGCAGCATGCGGGGGGGCGAGGGACGAGAGACCCAGTACTTC.